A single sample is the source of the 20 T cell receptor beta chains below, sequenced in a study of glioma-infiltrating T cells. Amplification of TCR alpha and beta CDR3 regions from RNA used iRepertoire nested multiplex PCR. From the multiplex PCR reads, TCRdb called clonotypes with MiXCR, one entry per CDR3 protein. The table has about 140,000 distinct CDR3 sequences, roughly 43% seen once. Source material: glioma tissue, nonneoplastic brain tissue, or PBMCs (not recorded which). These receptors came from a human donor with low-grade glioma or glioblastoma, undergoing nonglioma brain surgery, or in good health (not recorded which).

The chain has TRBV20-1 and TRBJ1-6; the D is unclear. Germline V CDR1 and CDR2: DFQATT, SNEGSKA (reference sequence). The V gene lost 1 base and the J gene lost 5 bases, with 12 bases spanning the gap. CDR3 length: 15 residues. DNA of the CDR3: TGCAGTGCTAGAGGCCCGGGCCAAAATAATTCACCCCTCCACTTT. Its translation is CSARGPGQNNSPLHF.

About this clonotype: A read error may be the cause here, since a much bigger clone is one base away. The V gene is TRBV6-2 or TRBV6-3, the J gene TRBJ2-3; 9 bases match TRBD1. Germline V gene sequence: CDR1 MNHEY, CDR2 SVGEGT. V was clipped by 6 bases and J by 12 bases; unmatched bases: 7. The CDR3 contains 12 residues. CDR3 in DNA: TGTGCCAGCAGGGACACAGGGGGCAATCAGTATTTT. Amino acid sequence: CASRDTGGNQYF.

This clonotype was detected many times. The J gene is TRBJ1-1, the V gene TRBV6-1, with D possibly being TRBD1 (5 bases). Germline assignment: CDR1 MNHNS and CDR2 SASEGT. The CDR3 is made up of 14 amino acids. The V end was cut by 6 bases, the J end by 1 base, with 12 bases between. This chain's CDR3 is CASSSGRTNTEAFF. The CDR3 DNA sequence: TGTGCCAGCAGCTCGGGACGGACGAACACTGAAGCTTTCTTT.

CDR3 coding DNA: TGTGCCAGCAGCTTTGGGGTAGGAGAGCAGTTCTTC. Amino acids: CASSFGVGEQFF. The J gene is TRBJ2-1, the V gene TRBV7-2; no clear D. The ends were cut back, 3 bases at V and 10 bases at J, with 10 bases in the middle. Germline CDR1 SGHTA, CDR2 FQGNSA. The length of the CDR3 is 12 residues. The entire variable domain, with the rest obtained from reference TRBV7-2 and TRBJ2-1, is as follows: GAGVSQSPSNKVTEKGKDVELRCDPISGHTALYWYRQSLGQGLEFLIYFQGNSAPDKSGLPSDRFSAERTGGSVSTLTIQRTQQEDSAVYLCASSFGVGEQFFGPGTRLTVL.

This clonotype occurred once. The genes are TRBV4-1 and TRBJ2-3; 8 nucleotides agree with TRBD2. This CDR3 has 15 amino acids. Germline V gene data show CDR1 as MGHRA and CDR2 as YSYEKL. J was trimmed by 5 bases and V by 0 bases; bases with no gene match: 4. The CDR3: CASSQDWLAGDTQYF. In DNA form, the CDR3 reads TGCGCCAGCAGCCAAGACTGGCTAGCGGGAGATACGCAGTATTTT.

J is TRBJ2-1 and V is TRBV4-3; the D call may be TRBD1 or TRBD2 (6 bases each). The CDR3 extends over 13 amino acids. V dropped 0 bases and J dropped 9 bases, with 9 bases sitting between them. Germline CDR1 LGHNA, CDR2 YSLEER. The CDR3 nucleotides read TGCGCCAGCAGCCAAGAGAGGGGGGCTGAGCAGTTCTTC. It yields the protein CASSQERGAEQFF.

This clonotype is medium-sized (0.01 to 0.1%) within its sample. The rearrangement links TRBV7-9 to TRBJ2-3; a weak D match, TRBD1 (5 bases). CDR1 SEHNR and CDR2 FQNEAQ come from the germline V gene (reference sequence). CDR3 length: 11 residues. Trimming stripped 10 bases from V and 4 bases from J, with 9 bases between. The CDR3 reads CATQGADTQYF. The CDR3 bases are TGTGCCACCCAGGGCGCAGATACGCAGTATTTT.

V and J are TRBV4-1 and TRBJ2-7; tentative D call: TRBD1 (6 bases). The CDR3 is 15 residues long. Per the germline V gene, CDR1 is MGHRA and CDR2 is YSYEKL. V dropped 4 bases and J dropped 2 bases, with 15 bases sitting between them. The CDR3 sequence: CASSPGDIKPYEQYF. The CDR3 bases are TGCGCCAGCAGCCCAGGGGACATTAAACCCTACGAGCAGTACTTC.

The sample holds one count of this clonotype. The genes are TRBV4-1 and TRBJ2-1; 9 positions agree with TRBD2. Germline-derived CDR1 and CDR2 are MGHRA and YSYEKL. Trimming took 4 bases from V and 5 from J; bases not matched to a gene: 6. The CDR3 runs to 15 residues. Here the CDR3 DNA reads TGCGCCAGCAGCCTCATTAGCGGGGGCCACAATGAGCAGTTCTTC. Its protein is CASSLISGGHNEQFF.

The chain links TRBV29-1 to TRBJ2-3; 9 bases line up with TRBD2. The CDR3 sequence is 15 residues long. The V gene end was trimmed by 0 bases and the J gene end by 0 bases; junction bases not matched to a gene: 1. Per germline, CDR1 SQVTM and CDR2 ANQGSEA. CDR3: CSVEDTSGSTDTQYF. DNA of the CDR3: TGCAGCGTTGAAGATACTAGCGGGAGCACAGATACGCAGTATTTT.

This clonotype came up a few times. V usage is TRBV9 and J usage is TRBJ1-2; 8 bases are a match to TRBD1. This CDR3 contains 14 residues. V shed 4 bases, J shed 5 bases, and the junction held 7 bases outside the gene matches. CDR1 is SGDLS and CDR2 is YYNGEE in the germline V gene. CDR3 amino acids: CASSTRQGRYGYTF. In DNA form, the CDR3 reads TGTGCCAGCAGCACACGACAGGGGCGATATGGCTACACCTTC.

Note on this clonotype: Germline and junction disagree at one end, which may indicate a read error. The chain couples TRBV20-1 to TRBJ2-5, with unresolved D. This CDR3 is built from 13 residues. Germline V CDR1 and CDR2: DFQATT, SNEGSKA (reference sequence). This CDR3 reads CSAPLTTQETEYF. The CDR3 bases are TGCAGTGCTCCCCTGACCACCCAAGAGACCGAGTACTTC.

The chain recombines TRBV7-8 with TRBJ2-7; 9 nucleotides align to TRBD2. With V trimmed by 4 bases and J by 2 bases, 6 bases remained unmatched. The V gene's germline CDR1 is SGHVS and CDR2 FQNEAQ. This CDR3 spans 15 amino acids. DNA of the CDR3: TGTGCCAGCAGCTCTAGCGGGGCATCAACCTACGAGCAGTACTTC. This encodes CASSSSGASTYEQYF.

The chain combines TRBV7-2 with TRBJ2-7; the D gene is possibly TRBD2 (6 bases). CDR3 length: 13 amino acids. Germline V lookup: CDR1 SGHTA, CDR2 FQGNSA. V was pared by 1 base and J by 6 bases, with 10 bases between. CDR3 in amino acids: CASSLVPSAEQYF. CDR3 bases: TGTGCCAGCAGCTTAGTTCCTAGCGCCGAGCAGTACTTC.

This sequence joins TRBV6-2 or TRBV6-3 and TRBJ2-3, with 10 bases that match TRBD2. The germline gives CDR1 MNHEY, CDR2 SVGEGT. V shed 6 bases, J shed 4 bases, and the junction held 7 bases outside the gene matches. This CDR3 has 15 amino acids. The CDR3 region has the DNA TGTGCCAGCAGACTAGCGGGAAAAGGTTCAGATACGCAGTATTTT. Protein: CASRLAGKGSDTQYF.

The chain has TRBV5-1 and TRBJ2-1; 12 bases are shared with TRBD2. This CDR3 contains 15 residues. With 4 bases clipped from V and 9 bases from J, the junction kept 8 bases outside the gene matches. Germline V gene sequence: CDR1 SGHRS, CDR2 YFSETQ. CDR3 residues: CASSPTSGGNGEQFF. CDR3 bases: TGCGCCAGCAGCCCGACTAGCGGGGGTAATGGTGAGCAGTTCTTC.

CDR3 sequence: CSASPGQTEAFF. The CDR3 DNA sequence: TGCAGTGCTAGTCCGGGACAGACTGAAGCTTTCTTT. The genes are TRBV20-1 and TRBJ1-1; 7 bases fit TRBD1. This CDR3 is 12 amino acids long. Trimming at V came to 3 bases and at J to 5 bases, leaving 3 bases not matched to a gene. Germline lookup yields CDR1 DFQATT and CDR2 SNEGSKA (reference sequence).

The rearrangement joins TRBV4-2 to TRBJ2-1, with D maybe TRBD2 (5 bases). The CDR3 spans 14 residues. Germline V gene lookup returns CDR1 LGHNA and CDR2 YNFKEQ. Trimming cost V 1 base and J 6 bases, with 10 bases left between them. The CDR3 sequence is CASSQVGAVNEQFF. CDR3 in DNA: TGTGCCAGCAGCCAAGTGGGAGCTGTCAATGAGCAGTTCTTC.

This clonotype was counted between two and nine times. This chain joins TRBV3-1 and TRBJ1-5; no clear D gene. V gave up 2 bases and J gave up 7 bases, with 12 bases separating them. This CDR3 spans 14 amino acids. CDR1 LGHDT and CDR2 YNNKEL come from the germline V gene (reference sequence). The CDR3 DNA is TGTGCCAGCAGCCAAAGAGGGCTTGAACAGCCCCAGCATTTT. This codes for CASSQRGLEQPQHF.

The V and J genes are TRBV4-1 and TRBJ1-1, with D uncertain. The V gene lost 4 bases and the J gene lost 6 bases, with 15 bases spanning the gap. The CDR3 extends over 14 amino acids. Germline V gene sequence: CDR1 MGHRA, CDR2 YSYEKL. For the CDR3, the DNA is TGCGCCAGCAGCCGCCCCAGTTTTAATGCTGAAGCTTTCTTT. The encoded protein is CASSRPSFNAEAFF.